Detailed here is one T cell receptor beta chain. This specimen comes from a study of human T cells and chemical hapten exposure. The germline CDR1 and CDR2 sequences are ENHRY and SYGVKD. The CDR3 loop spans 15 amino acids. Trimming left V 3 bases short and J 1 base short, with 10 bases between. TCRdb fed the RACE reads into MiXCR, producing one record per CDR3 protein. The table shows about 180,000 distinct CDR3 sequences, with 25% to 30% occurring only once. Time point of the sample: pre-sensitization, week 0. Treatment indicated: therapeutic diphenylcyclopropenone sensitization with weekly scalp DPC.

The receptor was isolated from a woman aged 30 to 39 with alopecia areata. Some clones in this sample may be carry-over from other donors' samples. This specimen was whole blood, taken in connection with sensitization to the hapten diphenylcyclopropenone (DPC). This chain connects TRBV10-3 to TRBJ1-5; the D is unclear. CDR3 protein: CAISESTGSNQPQHF. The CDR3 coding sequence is TGTGCCATCAGTGAATCTACCGGGAGCAATCAGCCCCAGCATTTT.